Sequencing of this TCR beta chain was carried out in a study of cytomegalovirus exposure and HLA in healthy donors. Primers included in the PCR were 60 Vbeta and 13 Jbeta primers. TCRdb's table, derived via immunoSEQ multiplex PCR, lists solely in-frame clones and lacks some. The table includes roughly 140,000 clones, 65% to 75% detected once. This CDR3 spans 16 amino acids. Per germline, CDR1 MGHRA and CDR2 YSYEKL. This clone was seen more than once but under ten times. The sequence was collected from a man aged 60 to 69 in good health and CMV-seronegative. The rearrangement joins TRBV4-1 to TRBJ2-5; TRBD2 matches 12 bases. The J call may be mistaken, given a closer DNA end match to TRBJ2-7. Sequencing input: PBMCs. The chain's CDR3 is CASSQGTSGEYYEQYF. The CDR3 bases are TGCGCCAGCAGCCAAGGGACTAGCGGGGAATACTACGAGCAGTACTTC.